This TCR beta chain was documented in a study of blood T cell repertoires in COVID-19 (dated by TCRdb to the early 2020s). Regarding the research as a whole: Samples from collaborators originated in the United States, Italy and Spain and spanned both the acute and convalescent phases of COVID-19. The prospective study material was composed of cDNA or gDNA derived from T cells, B-cell-depleted T cells, or PBMCs. The dataset comprised deeply sampled blood TCRbeta repertoires from subjects exposed to, actively infected with, or recovered from COVID-19. A freely available public database, intended as a resource for researchers studying the immune response to SARS-CoV-2, is where the repertoires were released. Samples were obtained from the ongoing ImmuneRACE study (first 160 participants) and from 950 to 1,500 subjects provided by 6 global collaborators. Nearly every sample came with metadata listing a de-identified subject ID, COVID-19 status, age in years and sex. HLA class I and class II types, where available, came from metadata supplied by the sample provider rather than from assay-based typing.

The collaborating institutions used their own protocols to collect whole blood in K2EDTA tubes. For TCRbeta analysis, collaborator samples were shipped as frozen whole blood, as isolated PBMCs, or as DNA extracted from either sample type. The germline V end is reduced by 1 base and the J end by 5 bases; junction bases left unmatched: 6. The CDR3 spans 16 residues, from the cysteine through the phenylalanine. The sequence is cut down to CDR3 DNA, 48 bases in frame from base 1. CDR1 LGHDT and CDR2 YNNKEL are derived from the germline V gene (reference sequence). Broader findings and caveats from the paper: The quantity of clinical and demographic metadata differed by source and by participant and was supplied without curation.

The immunoSEQ Assay, a bias-controlled multiplex PCR, was used to amplify TCRbeta CDR3 regions from genomic DNA. In the source study's methods: The number of nucleated cells in each sample was estimated by amplification of reference gene primers within the assay. To quantify the absolute abundance of each unique TCRbeta CDR3 rearrangement, sequence reads were collapsed and filtered. For each sample, productive Simpson clonality was calculated as the square root of Simpson's diversity index across productive rearrangements. TCRdb re-hosts the immuneACCESS table, in-frame sequences only. Its copies lack some clones; in the studies checked, an unresolved V gene accounts for under half of them, and the cause for the rest is not known. V and J calls plus clone size are reproduced from that table; the DNA served to infer D and trimming. The sample records 240,000 or so clones, approximately 78% of which are singletons. The ten largest clones add up to around 12% of the sample.

As concerns this clone: Its binding antigen is unknown. Base qualities are not recorded, but no much larger clone differs from it by a single base.

The sequence derives from an older woman with active or convalescent COVID-19. The chain was built from TRBV3-1 (or the pseudogene TRBV3-2) and TRBJ2-7; the junction holds 12 bases that match TRBD2. Material: peripheral blood. The bases read TGTGCCAGCAGCCAAGCTCCGACTAGCGGGGGTGACGAGCAGTACTTC. It specifies CASSQAPTSGGDEQYF.